The rows below give T cell receptor beta chains drawn from one sample of a study of Ad26.COV2.S vaccination and SARS-CoV-2 variants. Measured with immunoSEQ multiplex PCR; TCRdb has only the in-frame clones, and not every one. The sample lists hundreds of thousands of clones, around 90% seen once, with around 1.5% in the top ten. The sequences come from peripheral blood, collected in a trial of Ad26.COV2.S vaccine versus placebo. These receptors were collected from a person between 18 and 59 years old who received the Ad26.COV2.S COVID-19 vaccine or a placebo. Each CDR3 is given with its conserved first and last residue. The order of the fields is V gene, CDR3 protein.

>TRBV21-1
CASSNASGRFKETQYF
>TRBV7-8
CASSFERGYNQPQHF
>TRBV25-1
CASSETLVSETQYF
>TRBV6-5
CASSYLGRGNEQYF
>TRBV7-2
CASSLGFPLYNEQFF
>TRBV7-9
CASSFAGNQPQHF
>TRBV30
CAWSAGNSRKAFF
>TRBV19
CASSIAGTEYQPQHF
>TRBV27
CASSPRQEINYGYTF
>TRBV24-1
CATSDGVDETQYF
>TRBV15
CATSRGQKNEKLFF
>TRBV5-1
CASTLRLWTGNRTSGTVSDTQYF
>TRBV13
CASSLENQETQYF
>TRBV29-1
CSVFSDRINYGYTF
>TRBV19
CASRPRDRGSEAFF
>TRBV7-9
CASSRGSSGKNIQYF
>TRBV19
CASSIVLGEQPQHF
>TRBV4-2
CASSQAFWEAGSYNEQFF
>TRBV3-1/TRBV3-2
CASSQDGQSNTGELFF
>TRBV29-1
CTTRQVFAETQYF
>TRBV4-3
CASSQDLTGNLFSGANVLTF
>TRBV3-1/TRBV3-2
CASSQGLPRQGTYEQYF
>TRBV30
CAWNPTGTSYEQYF
>TRBV20-1
CSAGGDYGYTF
>TRBV2
CASSVVSYSNQPQHF
>TRBV30
CAWTGNYEQYF
>TRBV7-9
CASSLPYTGVNTEAFF
>TRBV20-1
CSASGTGYGYTF
>TRBV18
CASSPPLAGGTDTQYF
>TRBV15
CATSKDSSLEQFF
>TRBV29-1
CSVAGTSVTYEQYF
>TRBV27
CASSLREHTEAFF